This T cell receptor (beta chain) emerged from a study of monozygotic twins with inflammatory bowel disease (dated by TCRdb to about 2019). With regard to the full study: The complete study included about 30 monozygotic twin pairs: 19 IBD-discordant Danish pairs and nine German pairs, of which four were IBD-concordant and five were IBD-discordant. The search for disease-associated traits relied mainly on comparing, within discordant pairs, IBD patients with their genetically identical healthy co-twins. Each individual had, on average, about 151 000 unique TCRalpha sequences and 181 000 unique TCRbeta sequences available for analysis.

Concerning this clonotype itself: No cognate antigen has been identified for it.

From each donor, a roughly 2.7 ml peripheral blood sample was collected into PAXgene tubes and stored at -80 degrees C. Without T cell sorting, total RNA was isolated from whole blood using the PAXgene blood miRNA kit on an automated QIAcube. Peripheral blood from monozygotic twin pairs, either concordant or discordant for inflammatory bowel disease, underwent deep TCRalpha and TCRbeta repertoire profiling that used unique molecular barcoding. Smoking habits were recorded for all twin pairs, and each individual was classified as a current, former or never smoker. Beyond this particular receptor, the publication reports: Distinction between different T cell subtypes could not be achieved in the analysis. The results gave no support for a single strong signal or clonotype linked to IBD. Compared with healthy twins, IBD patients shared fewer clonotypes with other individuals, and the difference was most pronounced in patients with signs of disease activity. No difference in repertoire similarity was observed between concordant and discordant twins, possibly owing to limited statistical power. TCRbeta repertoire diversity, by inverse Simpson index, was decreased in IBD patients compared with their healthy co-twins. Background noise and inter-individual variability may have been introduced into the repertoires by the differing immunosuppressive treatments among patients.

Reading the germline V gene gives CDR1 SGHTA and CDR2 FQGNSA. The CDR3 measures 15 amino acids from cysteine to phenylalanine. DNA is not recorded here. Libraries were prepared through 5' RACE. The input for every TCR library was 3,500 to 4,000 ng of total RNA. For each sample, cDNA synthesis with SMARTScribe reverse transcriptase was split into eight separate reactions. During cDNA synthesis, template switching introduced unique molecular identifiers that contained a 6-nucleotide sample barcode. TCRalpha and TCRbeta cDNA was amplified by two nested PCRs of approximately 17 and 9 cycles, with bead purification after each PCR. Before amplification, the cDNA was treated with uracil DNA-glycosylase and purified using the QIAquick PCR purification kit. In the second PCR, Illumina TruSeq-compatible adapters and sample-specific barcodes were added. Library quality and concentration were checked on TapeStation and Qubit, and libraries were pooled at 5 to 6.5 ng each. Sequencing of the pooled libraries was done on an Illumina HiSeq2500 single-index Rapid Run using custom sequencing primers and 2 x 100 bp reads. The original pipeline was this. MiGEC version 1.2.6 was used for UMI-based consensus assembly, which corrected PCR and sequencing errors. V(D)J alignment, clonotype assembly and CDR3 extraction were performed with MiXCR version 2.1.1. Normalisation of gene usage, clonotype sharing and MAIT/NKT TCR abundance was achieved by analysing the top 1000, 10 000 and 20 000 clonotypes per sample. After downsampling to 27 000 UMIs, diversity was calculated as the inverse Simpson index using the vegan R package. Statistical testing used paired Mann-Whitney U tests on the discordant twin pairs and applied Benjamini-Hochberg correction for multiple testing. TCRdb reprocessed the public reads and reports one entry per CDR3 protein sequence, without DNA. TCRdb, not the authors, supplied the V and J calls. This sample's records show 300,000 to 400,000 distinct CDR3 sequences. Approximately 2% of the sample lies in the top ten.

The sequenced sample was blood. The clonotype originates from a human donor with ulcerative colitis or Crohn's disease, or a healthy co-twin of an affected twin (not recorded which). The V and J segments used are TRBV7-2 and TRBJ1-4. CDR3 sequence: CASSLVGRTDEKLFF.